The subject of this entry is one T cell receptor (beta chain). The antigen is undetermined. CDR3 length: 12 residues. The germline gives CDR1 MDHEN, CDR2 SYDVKM. V shed 6 bases and J shed 4 bases, with 10 bases lying between them. This sample was included in a study of T cells after yellow fever vaccination. TCRdb re-called the 5' RACE reads through MiXCR, storing one row per CDR3 protein. The sample consists of 600,000 to 750,000 distinct CDR3 sequences, around an eighth of them appearing once. General observations from the study: A large majority of primary-vaccination clones showed up again after the booster (96% CD4, almost 90% CD8).

The chain joins TRBV28 to TRBJ2-7; D gene uncertain. The sequencing used PBMCs, collected on the day of the yellow fever booster vaccination. The clonotype comes from a man aged 25 to 40 who received the YFV17D yellow fever vaccine. CDR3 protein: CASRLSVYEQYF. CDR3 DNA sequence: TGTGCCAGCAGGCTCTCAGTTTACGAGCAGTACTTC.